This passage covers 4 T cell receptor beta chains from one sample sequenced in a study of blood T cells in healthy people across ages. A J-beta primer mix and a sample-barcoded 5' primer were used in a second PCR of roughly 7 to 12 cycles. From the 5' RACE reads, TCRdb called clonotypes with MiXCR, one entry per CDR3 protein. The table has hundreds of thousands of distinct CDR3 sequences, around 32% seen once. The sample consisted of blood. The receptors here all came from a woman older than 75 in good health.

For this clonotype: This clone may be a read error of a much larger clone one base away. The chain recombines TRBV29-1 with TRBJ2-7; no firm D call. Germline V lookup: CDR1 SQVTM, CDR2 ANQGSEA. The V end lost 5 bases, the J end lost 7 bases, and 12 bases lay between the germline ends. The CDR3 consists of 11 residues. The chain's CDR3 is CSVRRNNEQYF. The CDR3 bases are TGCAGCGTTCGACGGAACAATGAGCAGTACTTC.

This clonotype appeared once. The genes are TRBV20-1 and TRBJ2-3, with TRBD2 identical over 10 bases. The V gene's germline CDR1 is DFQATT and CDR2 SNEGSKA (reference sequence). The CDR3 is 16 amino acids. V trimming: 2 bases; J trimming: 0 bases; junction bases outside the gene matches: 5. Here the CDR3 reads CSARLAGARSTDTQYF. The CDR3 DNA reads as TGCAGTGCTAGACTAGCGGGGGCACGGAGCACAGATACGCAGTATTTT.

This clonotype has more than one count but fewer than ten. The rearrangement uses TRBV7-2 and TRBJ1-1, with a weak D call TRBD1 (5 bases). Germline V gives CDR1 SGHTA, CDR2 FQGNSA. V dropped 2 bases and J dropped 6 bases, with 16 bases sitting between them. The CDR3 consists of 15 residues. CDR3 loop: CASSLYGGRIAEAFF. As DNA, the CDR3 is TGTGCCAGCAGCTTATATGGGGGGAGGATCGCTGAAGCTTTCTTT.

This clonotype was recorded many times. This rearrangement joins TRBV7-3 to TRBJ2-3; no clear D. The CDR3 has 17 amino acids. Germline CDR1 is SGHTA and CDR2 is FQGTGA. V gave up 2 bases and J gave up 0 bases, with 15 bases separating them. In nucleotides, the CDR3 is TGTGCCAGCAGCTTATTGGGCGGTGACCCTAGCACAGATACGCAGTATTTT. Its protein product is CASSLLGGDPSTDTQYF.